The following is a T cell receptor (beta chain) sequence with its context. Trimming took 5 bases from V and 8 from J, leaving 10 bases between them. The CDR3 runs 12 residues. Germline CDR1 MDHEN, CDR2 SYDVKM. TCRdb reanalysed the RT-PCR reads using MiXCR and keeps one entry per CDR3 protein. Here the sample spans about 700,000 distinct CDR3 sequences, around 14% being singletons. Sequenced material: memory CD4+ T cells from blood. This sequence was found in a female donor in good health, serving as a healthy control. The gene calls are TRBV28 and TRBJ2-1; no clear D. CDR3 loop: CASSIISDEQFF. CDR3 nucleotide sequence: TGTGCCAGCAGTATAATCAGCGATGAGCAGTTCTTC.